The clone carrying this TCR beta chain showed up just once. This sample was included in a study of blood T cell repertoires in COVID-19. Background on the study: COVID-19 samples, acute and convalescent, were from the United States, Italy and Spain. The cDNA or gDNA used as material had been derived from T cells, B-cell-depleted T cells, or PBMCs.

Looked up from germline, CDR1 is MNHNY and CDR2 is SVGAGI (reference sequence). This CDR3 has 13 amino acids. Trimming pared 6 bases from V and 7 bases from J, leaving 13 bases between. As handled by the study authors: Nucleated cell number was recorded as an estimate derived from reference gene primer amplification. TCRdb's table, derived via immunoSEQ multiplex PCR, lists solely in-frame clones and lacks some. D and trimming come from the DNA, and the V and J calls and clone size come from that table. Here the sample spans approximately 240,000 clones, approximately 85% being singletons. The receptor's source is a man aged 45-65 years with acute or convalescent COVID-19. The chain combines TRBV6-6 with TRBJ2-1; D ambiguous. Source material: peripheral blood. The CDR3 bases are TGTGCCAGCAGCCGAGCAACAGAGAATGAGCAGTTCTTC. Protein: CASSRATENEQFF.